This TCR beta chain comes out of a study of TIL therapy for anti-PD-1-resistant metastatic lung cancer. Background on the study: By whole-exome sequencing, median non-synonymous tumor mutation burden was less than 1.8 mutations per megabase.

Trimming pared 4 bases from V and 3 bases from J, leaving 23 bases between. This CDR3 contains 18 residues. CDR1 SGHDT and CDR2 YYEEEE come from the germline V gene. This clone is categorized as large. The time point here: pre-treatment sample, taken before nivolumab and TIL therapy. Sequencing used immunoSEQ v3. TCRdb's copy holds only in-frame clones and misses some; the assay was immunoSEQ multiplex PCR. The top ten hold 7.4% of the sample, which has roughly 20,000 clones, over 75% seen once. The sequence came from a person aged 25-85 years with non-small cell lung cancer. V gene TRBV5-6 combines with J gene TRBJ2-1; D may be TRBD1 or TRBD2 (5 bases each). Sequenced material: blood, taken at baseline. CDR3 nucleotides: TGTGCCAGCAGCCGGGACCCGACTTGGGAAGGTGACTACAATGAGCAGTTCTTC. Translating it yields CASSRDPTWEGDYNEQFF.